A selection of T cell receptor beta chains follows, all from one sample in a study of CD8 T cell repertoires and HIV-1 epitope variants. Clones were sequenced by immunoSEQ multiplex PCR, and TCRdb holds only the in-frame ones, with some missing. Of almost 5,500 clones in the sample, around 70% were seen once. These receptors lack a known antigen. The sequenced material came from cultured CD8+ T cells derived from PBMCs. These TCRs come from a male donor with HIV. Each CDR3 is given with its conserved first and last residue. D genes are given only for firm matches. Only part of the rows carry a size: once, few, many, or a class if the clone is expanded.

TRBV15	.	TRBJ1-2	.	CATSREAGAANYGYTF	TGTGCCACCAGCAGAGAAGCAGGGGCCGCCAACTATGGCTACACCTTC
TRBV6-5	.	TRBJ2-7	.	CASSDGPDYEQYF	TGTGCCAGCAGTGACGGGCCAGATTACGAGCAGTACTTC
TRBV2	TRBD1	TRBJ1-2	once	CASRANRGIHYGYTF	TGTGCCAGCAGGGCTAACAGGGGAATCCACTATGGCTACACCTTC
TRBV28	TRBD1	TRBJ2-7	.	CASSPGTGLPEQYF	TGTGCCAGCAGTCCCGGGACAGGGCTTCCCGAGCAGTACTTC
TRBV4-3	.	TRBJ1-4	.	CASSDRGSNEKLFF	TGCGCCAGCAGCGATAGAGGGTCTAATGAAAAACTGTTTTTT
TRBV6-1	.	TRBJ2-7	.	CASSSDVSAYEQYF	TGTGCCAGCAGTTCAGATGTCTCGGCCTACGAGCAGTACTTC
TRBV11-2	.	TRBJ1-3	.	CASSLTPGTVSGNTIYF	TGTGCCAGCAGCTTAACTCCCGGGACGGTCTCTGGAAACACCATATATTTT
TRBV19	.	TRBJ1-1	.	CASSVEMNTEAFF	TGTGCCAGTAGTGTGGAGATGAACACTGAAGCTTTCTTT
TRBV7-2	TRBD1	TRBJ1-2	.	CASSLPRQGPGYTF	TGTGCCAGCAGCTTACCTAGACAGGGGCCTGGCTACACCTTC
TRBV9	.	TRBJ1-2	.	CASTATNRPLGLYGYTF	TGTGCCAGCACCGCGACCAACAGGCCCTTGGGGTTGTATGGCTACACCTTC
TRBV9	TRBD2	TRBJ2-2	.	CASSVAYPGGHTGELFF	TGTGCCAGCAGCGTAGCATATCCGGGGGGGCACACCGGGGAGCTGTTTTTT
TRBV5-4	TRBD1	TRBJ1-1	.	CASSPGTGVNTEAFF	TGTGCCAGCAGCCCCGGGACAGGGGTGAACACTGAAGCTTTCTTT
TRBV27	TRBD1	TRBJ2-7	.	CASSLGTGGEQYF	TGTGCCAGCAGTTTAGGGACAGGGGGCGAGCAGTACTTC
TRBV28	.	TRBJ2-7	few	CASSFAGSGSITYEQYF	TGTGCCAGCAGTTTCGCTGGGTCGGGATCTATAACCTACGAGCAGTACTTC
TRBV28	.	TRBJ2-7	.	CASSEIVGGHNEQYF	TGTGCCAGCAGTGAGATCGTGGGGGGGCACAACGAGCAGTACTTC
TRBV9	TRBD2	TRBJ2-1	few	CASSPSGGVEVEQFF	TGTGCCAGCAGCCCTAGCGGGGGGGTTGAAGTGGAGCAGTTCTTC
TRBV21-1	.	TRBJ2-3	.	CASSNGGVRTDTQYF	TGTGCCAGCAGCAACGGGGGGGTCCGCACAGATACGCAGTATTTT
TRBV27	.	TRBJ2-2	.	CASSRGSNTGELFF	TGTGCCAGCAGCAGGGGTTCGAACACCGGGGAGCTGTTTTTT
TRBV7-9	.	TRBJ2-1	.	CASSPGSADEQFF	TGTGCCAGCAGCCCTGGATCAGCGGATGAGCAGTTCTTC
TRBV10-3	.	TRBJ1-2	.	CAIIIPQGNGYTF	TGTGCCATCATCATTCCACAGGGTAACGGCTACACCTTC
TRBV9	.	TRBJ1-3	few	CASSPTGSSGNTIYF	TGTGCCAGCAGCCCTACGGGGTCCTCTGGAAACACCATATATTTT
TRBV9	TRBD1	TRBJ1-4	medium-sized	CASSPRDSSNEKLFF	TGTGCCAGCAGCCCAAGGGACAGTTCTAATGAAAAACTGTTTTTT
TRBV5-4	TRBD1	TRBJ2-7	.	CASSWQSTRGLYEQYF	TGTGCCAGCAGCTGGCAGTCGACCAGGGGGCTATACGAGCAGTACTTC
TRBV30	TRBD2	TRBJ2-3	.	CAWSIGLAGATDTQYF	TGTGCCTGGAGTATCGGACTAGCGGGGGCTACAGATACGCAGTATTTT
TRBV4-3	TRBD1	TRBJ1-1	.	CASSQDQGGTEAFF	TGCGCCAGCAGCCAAGATCAGGGGGGCACTGAAGCTTTCTTT
TRBV28	TRBD1	TRBJ1-2	.	CASSLTGDTNYGYTF	TGTGCCAGCAGTTTAACAGGGGACACTAACTATGGCTACACCTTC
TRBV11-2	TRBD1	TRBJ2-3	.	CASSPGQGNTDTQYF	TGTGCCAGCAGCCCAGGACAGGGCAACACAGATACGCAGTATTTT
TRBV6-5	.	TRBJ2-7	.	CASSYSGSYEQYF	TGTGCCAGCAGTTACTCTGGAAGCTACGAGCAGTACTTC
TRBV5-6	TRBD2	TRBJ2-3	few	CASSAGLAGAWGTDTQYF	TGTGCCAGCAGTGCTGGACTAGCGGGAGCGTGGGGCACAGATACGCAGTATTTT
TRBV5-1	.	TRBJ2-7	.	CASSLGQGIGYEQYF	TGCGCCAGCAGCTTGGGTCAGGGTATAGGCTACGAGCAGTACTTC
TRBV27	TRBD2	TRBJ2-3	.	CASSYGTSVPTSTDTQYF	TGTGCCAGCAGTTACGGGACTAGCGTACCTACTAGCACAGATACGCAGTATTTT
TRBV19	.	TRBJ2-5	.	CASSIVGVETQYF	TGTGCCAGTAGTATAGTAGGGGTAGAGACCCAGTACTTC
TRBV10-3	.	TRBJ1-2	.	CAISESMVRADGYTF	TGTGCCATCAGTGAGTCGATGGTCCGGGCCGATGGCTACACCTTC
TRBV28	.	TRBJ1-2	few	CASSPVWTYGYTF	TGTGCCAGCAGTCCCGTTTGGACGTATGGCTACACCTTC
TRBV5-6	TRBD2	TRBJ2-1	.	CASNRLAASSYNEQFF	TGTGCCAGCAACCGACTAGCGGCCAGCTCCTACAATGAGCAGTTCTTC
TRBV5-4	.	TRBJ2-7	few	CASSLEVGTYEQYF	TGTGCCAGCAGCTTGGAGGTAGGGACCTACGAGCAGTACTTC
TRBV5-4	TRBD1	TRBJ2-1	.	CASSLVVGGTGNEQFF	TGTGCCAGCAGCTTGGTTGTTGGCGGGACAGGCAATGAGCAGTTCTTC
TRBV19	.	TRBJ1-5	.	CASHLRGGNQPQHF	TGTGCCAGTCATTTAAGGGGGGGCAATCAGCCCCAGCATTTT
TRBV19	.	TRBJ2-7	.	CASSVTGHGGYEQYF	TGTGCCAGTAGCGTGACAGGTCACGGAGGCTACGAGCAGTACTTC
TRBV4-2	.	TRBJ2-7	few	CASSPDGSYEQYF	TGTGCCAGCAGCCCTGACGGCTCCTACGAGCAGTACTTC
TRBV19	.	TRBJ1-1	.	CASSEGTLVGAFF	TGTGCCAGTAGTGAAGGCACTCTGGTTGGGGCTTTCTTT
TRBV7-9	.	TRBJ1-1	few	CASSLAGANTEAFF	TGTGCCAGCAGCTTAGCAGGAGCGAACACTGAAGCTTTCTTT
TRBV19	TRBD1	TRBJ1-1	.	CASSSRQGLAFF	TGTGCCAGTAGTTCCCGACAGGGCCTAGCTTTCTTT
TRBV28	.	TRBJ2-7	few	CASSLGDGSYEQYF	TGTGCCAGCAGTTTAGGGGACGGTTCCTACGAGCAGTACTTC
TRBV7-9	.	TRBJ2-1	.	CASSHNEQFF	TGTGCCAGCAGCCACAATGAGCAGTTCTTC
TRBV19	.	TRBJ1-2	few	CASSMNGIFAF	TGTGCCAGTAGTATGAACGGGATTTTCGCCTTC
TRBV5-6	.	TRBJ2-7	.	CASSPKTLYEQYF	TGTGCCAGCAGCCCAAAAACGCTCTACGAGCAGTACTTC
TRBV19	.	TRBJ2-2	.	CATTWGAGELFF	TGTGCCACTACCTGGGGGGCCGGGGAGCTGTTTTTT